This entry concerns a single T cell receptor beta chain. What it binds is unknown. In the same sample, other DNA sequences code for this CDR3. The CDR3 contains 12 residues. Germline CDR1 and CDR2: SGHRS and YFSETQ. Trimming took 4 bases from V and 1 from J, leaving 5 bases between them. This record comes from a study of shared clonotypes between healthy human individuals. Whole-study results and caveats: Relative to clonotypes present in all four donors, those not shared had lower generation probabilities.

TCRdb keeps only in-frame clones here, not all; method: immunoSEQ multiplex PCR. The sample carries about 2.4 million clones, over 85% recorded once. Source material: naive CD4+ T cells sorted from blood. Subset noted: CD45RA+ positively selected. The chain has TRBV5-1 and TRBJ2-5; a weak D match, TRBD1 (5 bases). The TCR originated in a man aged 18 to 29 in good health. DNA of the CDR3: TGCGCCAGCAGCAGGGGCCAAGAGACCCAGTACTTC. Translating gives CASSRGQETQYF. The entire variable domain, with the rest obtained from reference TRBV5-1 and TRBJ2-5, is as follows: KAGVTQTPRYLIKTRGQQVTLSCSPISGHRSVSWYQQTPGQGLQFLFEYFSETQRNKGNFPGRFSGRQFSNSRSEMNVSTLELGDSALYLCASSRGQETQYFGPGTRLLVL.